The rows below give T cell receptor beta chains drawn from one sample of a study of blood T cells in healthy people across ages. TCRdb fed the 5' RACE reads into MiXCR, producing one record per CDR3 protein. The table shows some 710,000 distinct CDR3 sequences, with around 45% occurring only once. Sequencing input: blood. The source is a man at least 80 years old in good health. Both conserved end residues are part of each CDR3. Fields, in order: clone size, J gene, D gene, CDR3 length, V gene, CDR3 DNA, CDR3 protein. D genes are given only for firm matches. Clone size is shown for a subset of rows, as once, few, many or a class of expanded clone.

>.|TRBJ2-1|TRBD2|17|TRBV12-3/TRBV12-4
TGTGCCAGCAGTTTGAACGGCGGGAGGGCCCTCTACAATGAGCAGTTCTTC
CASSLNGGRALYNEQFF
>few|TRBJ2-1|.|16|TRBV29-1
TGCAGCGGAACTACTCCTCAGGGTTACACAGGGTATGAGCAGTTCTTC
CSGTTPQGYTGYEQFF
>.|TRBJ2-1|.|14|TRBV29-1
TGCAGCGTCGGGACGGCGGTCCTAGGGAATGAGCAGTTCTTC
CSVGTAVLGNEQFF
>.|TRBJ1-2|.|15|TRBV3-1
TGTGCCAGCAGCCCTCCAGGGTCCTGGGACTATGGCTACACCTTC
CASSPPGSWDYGYTF
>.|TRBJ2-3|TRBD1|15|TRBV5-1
TGCGCCAGCAGCTTCGGACAGGGGCCCACAGATACGCAGTATTTT
CASSFGQGPTDTQYF
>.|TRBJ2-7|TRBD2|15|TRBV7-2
TGTGCCAGCAGGATTAGCGTGGGGGGGAACTACGAGCAGTACTTC
CASRISVGGNYEQYF
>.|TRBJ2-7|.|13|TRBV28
TGTGCCAGCAGAAACCCCAGGGGAGGCGAGCAGTACTTC
CASRNPRGGEQYF
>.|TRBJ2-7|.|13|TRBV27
TGTGCCAGCAGTTTAGGACATGGCTACGAGCAGTACTTC
CASSLGHGYEQYF
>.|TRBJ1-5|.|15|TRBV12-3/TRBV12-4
TGTGCCAGCAGTTTCCAAGGGGGAGGCAATCAGCCCCAGCATTTT
CASSFQGGGNQPQHF
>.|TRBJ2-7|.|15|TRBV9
TGTGCCAGCAGCGTAGAGGCACGGACTGGCTACGAGCAGTACTTC
CASSVEARTGYEQYF
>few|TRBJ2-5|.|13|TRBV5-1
TGCGCCAGCCATCAAGACAGGCAAGAGACCCAGTACTTC
CASHQDRQETQYF
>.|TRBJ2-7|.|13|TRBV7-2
TGTGCCAGCAGCTTAGAGCCGATCTACGAGCAGTACTTC
CASSLEPIYEQYF
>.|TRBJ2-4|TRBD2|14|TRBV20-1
TGCAGTGCTAGAGGTAGCGGGGCATTCAACATTCAGTACTTC
CSARGSGAFNIQYF
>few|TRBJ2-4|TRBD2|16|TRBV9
TGTGCCAGCAGCGTAGGGGCGGGAGCCCTACAAAACATTCAGTACTTC
CASSVGAGALQNIQYF
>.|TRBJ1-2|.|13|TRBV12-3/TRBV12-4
TGTGCCAGCAGTTACTCTCGGCACTATGGCTACACCTTC
CASSYSRHYGYTF
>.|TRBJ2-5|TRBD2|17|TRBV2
TGTGCCAGCAGTGAGGGATGGACTAGCGGCTTCCAAGAGACCCAGTACTTC
CASSEGWTSGFQETQYF